A selection of T cell receptor beta chains follows, all from one sample in a study of T cell responses to AZD1222 COVID-19 vaccine. Assay: immunoSEQ multiplex PCR; the TCRdb copy retains only in-frame clones and omits some. This sample yields about 110,000 clones, of which approximately 92% are seen a single time; approximately 7.9% belongs to the top ten. The sample here was peripheral blood, taken 28 days after the second AZD1222 dose. Every receptor here comes from an adult who received the AZD1222 COVID-19 vaccine. Both conserved end residues are part of each CDR3. A D gene is named only where the DNA matches it firmly. Clone size is given for some rows only: seen once, a few or many times, or a class if the clone is expanded.

>TRBJ2-1|TRBV29-1|-|-
CSVGHNEQFF
TGCAGCGTTGGGCACAATGAGCAGTTCTTC
>TRBJ1-5|TRBV3-1/TRBV3-2|-|-
CASSQGRGPYQPQHF
TGTGCCAGCAGCCAAGGGCGGGGACCCTATCAGCCCCAGCATTTT
>TRBJ2-3|TRBV4-1|-|TRBD2
CASSQGEWTSGGTDTQYF
TGCGCCAGCAGCCAAGGGGAATGGACTAGCGGGGGCACAGATACGCAGTATTTT
>TRBJ2-2|TRBV7-7|-|-
CASSFSNANTGELFF
TGTGCTAGCAGCTTCAGTAACGCGAACACCGGGGAGCTGTTTTTT
>TRBJ2-7|TRBV20-1|-|TRBD1
CSASDTGASDYEQYF
TGCAGTGCTAGTGATACAGGGGCCTCCGATTACGAGCAGTACTTC
>TRBJ1-5|TRBV5-6|-|-
CASSGREDSQEPQHF
TGTGCCAGCAGCGGAAGAGAGGACAGCCAGGAGCCCCAGCATTTT
>TRBJ1-5|TRBV10-2|-|-
CASSSDGYSNQPQHF
TGCGCCAGCAGCTCCGACGGTTATAGCAATCAGCCCCAGCATTTT
>TRBJ2-7|TRBV5-1|-|TRBD2
CASSLAPSGVSSYEQYF
TGCGCCAGCAGCTTGGCCCCTAGCGGGGTGAGCTCCTACGAGCAGTACTTC
>TRBJ2-1|TRBV25-1|-|TRBD2
CASSEYSLAGGIINEQFF
TGTGCCAGCAGTGAATATTCCCTAGCGGGGGGTATAATCAATGAGCAGTTCTTC
>TRBJ2-5|TRBV5-4|-|-
CASSMGPSYQETQYF
TGTGCCAGCAGCATGGGGCCCTCGTACCAAGAGACCCAGTACTTC
>TRBJ1-2|TRBV2|-|-
CASSSTYGYTF
TGTGCCAGCAGCAGCACCTATGGCTACACCTTC
>TRBJ1-6|TRBV11-2|-|TRBD1
CASRRGQGARGDSPLHF
TGTGCCAGCAGGCGGGGACAGGGGGCGAGGGGGGATTCACCCCTCCACTTT
>TRBJ1-1|TRBV5-1|once|-
CASSLFDRNTEAFF
TGCGCCAGCAGCTTGTTTGACAGGAACACTGAAGCTTTCTTT
>TRBJ2-3|TRBV7-2|-|-
CASSPRHSWLGTDTQYF
TGTGCCAGCAGCCCCCGCCATAGTTGGCTCGGCACAGATACGCAGTATTTT
>TRBJ2-7|TRBV5-1|-|TRBD1
CASSSPGQGALYEQYF
TGCGCCAGCAGCTCCCCAGGACAGGGGGCCCTCTACGAGCAGTACTTC
>TRBJ2-3|TRBV3-1/TRBV3-2|-|-
CASSQGTTTDTQYF
TGTGCCAGCAGCCAAGGGACAACGACAGATACGCAGTATTTT
>TRBJ2-7|TRBV7-6|-|TRBD1
CASSLAISGQIDYEQYF
TGTGCCAGCAGCTTGGCGATATCGGGACAGATTGATTACGAGCAGTACTTC
>TRBJ2-5|TRBV7-2|-|TRBD1
CASSTGQQETQYF
TGTGCCAGCAGCACGGGACAGCAAGAGACCCAGTACTTC
>TRBJ1-6|TRBV7-9|-|TRBD1
CASSPGQGGESPLHF
TGTGCCAGCAGCCCCGGACAGGGAGGGGAGTCACCCCTCCACTTT
>TRBJ2-1|TRBV5-1|-|TRBD2
CASSTSGVVNEQFF
TGCGCCAGCAGCACTAGCGGGGTTGTTAATGAGCAGTTCTTC
>TRBJ1-4|TRBV7-9|once|-
CASSLEGQGTDEKLFF
TGTGCCAGCAGCTTAGAGGGGCAGGGGACGGACGAAAAACTGTTTTTT
>TRBJ1-1|TRBV19|-|TRBD1
CASNTELGRGPGTEAFF
TGTGCCAGTAATACCGAACTAGGCAGGGGGCCGGGCACTGAAGCTTTCTTT
>TRBJ2-2|TRBV11-3|-|TRBD2
CASSPSGRVRCTGELFF
TGTGCCAGCAGCCCGAGCGGGAGAGTCCGGTGTACCGGGGAGCTGTTTTTT
>TRBJ1-3|TRBV7-2|few|-
CASSLSGNTIYF
TGTGCCAGCAGTCTCTCTGGAAACACCATATATTTT
>TRBJ1-2|TRBV11-2|-|TRBD1
CASSLGTDLINYGYTF
TGTGCCAGCAGCTTGGGGACAGATCTTATAAACTATGGCTACACCTTC
>TRBJ1-2|TRBV28|few|-
CASRRQGWDGYTF
TGTGCCAGCAGACGTCAGGGTTGGGATGGCTACACCTTC
>TRBJ2-5|TRBV3-1/TRBV3-2|-|TRBD2
CASSQEPGLTKETQYF
TGTGCCAGCAGCCAAGAACCGGGACTAACGAAAGAGACCCAGTACTTC
>TRBJ2-7|TRBV4-1|-|TRBD2
CASSQAGGPDSYEQYF
TGCGCCAGCAGCCAAGCGGGGGGACCAGACTCCTACGAGCAGTACTTC
>TRBJ2-5|TRBV6-1|once|TRBD1
CASSEEGTGYGETQYF
TGTGCCAGCAGTGAAGAGGGGACAGGGTACGGGGAGACCCAGTACTTC
>TRBJ1-6|TRBV28|-|-
CASSSGALRVNSNSPLHF
TGTGCCAGCAGTTCCGGCGCCCTAAGGGTAAATTCTAATTCACCCCTCCACTTT
>TRBJ1-1|TRBV10-2|-|-
CASSDSTGYTEAFF
TGCGCCAGCAGTGACTCGACGGGTTATACTGAAGCTTTCTTT
>TRBJ1-1|TRBV4-2|-|-
CASSQDGQGMNTEAFF
TGTGCCAGCAGCCAAGACGGCCAGGGGATGAACACTGAAGCTTTCTTT
>TRBJ1-5|TRBV20-1|-|-
CSASPVRSNQPQHF
TGCAGTGCTAGTCCGGTGAGGAGCAATCAGCCCCAGCATTTT
>TRBJ1-2|TRBV29-1|-|-
CSVEKRTSSNYGYTF
TGCAGCGTTGAGAAACGGACGAGTTCTAACTATGGCTACACCTTC
>TRBJ2-2|TRBV5-6|-|-
CASSFVGSDTGELFF
TGTGCCAGCAGCTTCGTAGGGTCGGACACCGGGGAGCTGTTTTTT